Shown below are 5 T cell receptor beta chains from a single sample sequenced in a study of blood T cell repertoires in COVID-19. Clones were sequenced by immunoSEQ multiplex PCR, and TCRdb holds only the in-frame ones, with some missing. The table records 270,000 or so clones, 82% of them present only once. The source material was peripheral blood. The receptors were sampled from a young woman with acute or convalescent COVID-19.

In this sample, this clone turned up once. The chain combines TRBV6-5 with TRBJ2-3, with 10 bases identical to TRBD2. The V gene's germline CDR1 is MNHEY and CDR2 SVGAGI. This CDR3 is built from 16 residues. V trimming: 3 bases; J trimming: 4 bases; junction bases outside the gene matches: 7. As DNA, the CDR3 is TGTGCCAGCAGTTATTGGGCTAGCGGGAGATCAGATACGCAGTATTTT. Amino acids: CASSYWASGRSDTQYF.

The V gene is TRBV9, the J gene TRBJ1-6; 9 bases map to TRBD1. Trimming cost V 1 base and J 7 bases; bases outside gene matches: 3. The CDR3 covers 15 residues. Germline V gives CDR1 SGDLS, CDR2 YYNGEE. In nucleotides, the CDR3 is TGTGCCAGCAGCGTATTGGGGACAGGGAATTCACCCCTCCACTTT. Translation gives CASSVLGTGNSPLHF.

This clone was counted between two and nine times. The CDR3 DNA is TGTGCCAGCAGTTACGTTCCATCCAAAAACTATGGCTACACCTTC. Translated: CASSYVPSKNYGYTF. The rearrangement uses TRBV6-2 or TRBV6-3 and TRBJ1-2; no clear D. CDR1 MNHEY and CDR2 SVGEGT come from the germline V gene. Trimming shortened V by 2 bases and J by 2 bases, and 12 bases separated the two germline ends. The CDR3 is 15 amino acids.

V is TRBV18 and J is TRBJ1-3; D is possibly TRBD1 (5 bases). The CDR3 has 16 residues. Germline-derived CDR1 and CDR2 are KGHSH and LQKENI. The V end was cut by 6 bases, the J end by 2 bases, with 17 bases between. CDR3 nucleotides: TGTGCCAGCTCCCAGAGCGGGGGTGGAACTGGAAACACCATATATTTT. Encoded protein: CASSQSGGGTGNTIYF.

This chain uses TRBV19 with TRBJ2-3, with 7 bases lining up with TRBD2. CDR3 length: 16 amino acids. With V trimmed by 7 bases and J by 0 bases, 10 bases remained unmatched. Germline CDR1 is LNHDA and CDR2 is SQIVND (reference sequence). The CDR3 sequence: CASTSIAGVSTDTQYF. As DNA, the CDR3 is TGTGCCAGTACCAGTATCGCGGGAGTAAGCACAGATACGCAGTATTTT. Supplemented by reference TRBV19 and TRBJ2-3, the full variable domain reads DGGITQSPKYLFRKEGQNVTLSCEQNLNHDAMYWYRQDPGQGLRLIYYSQIVNDFQKGDIAEGYSVSREKKESFPLTVTSAQKNPTAFYLCASTSIAGVSTDTQYFGPGTRLTVL.